This is a list of T cell receptor beta chains from one sample in a study of response to subunit inactivated influenza vaccine. TCRdb called the RT-PCR reads again in MiXCR, with one record for every CDR3 protein. The sample records hundreds of thousands of distinct CDR3 sequences, roughly 13% being singletons. The sample here was PBMCs from blood, taken 14 to 15 days before vaccination. Receptors originate from a man aged 45-65 years who received an inactivated influenza vaccine. Each CDR3 is given with its conserved first and last residue. The order of the fields is V gene, J gene, clone size, D gene, CDR3 protein, CDR3 DNA. D genes are given only for firm matches. A row's size may be missing; if present it is once, few, many or a size class.

TRBV18	TRBJ2-3	.	.	CASSPRGSDTDTQYF	TGTGCCAGCTCACCACGGGGGTCGGACACAGATACGCAGTATTTT
TRBV30	TRBJ2-7	.	.	CAWSVGGSYEQYF	TGTGCCTGGAGTGTAGGCGGATCCTACGAGCAGTACTTC
TRBV27	TRBJ1-1	few	.	CASSSYREAFF	TGTGCCAGCAGTTCTTACAGGGAAGCTTTCTTT
TRBV30	TRBJ2-1	.	TRBD2	CAWSVFSGSDNEQFF	TGTGCCTGGAGTGTGTTTAGCGGGAGCGACAATGAGCAGTTCTTC
TRBV2	TRBJ2-1	few	TRBD2	CATQGLAGVYNEQFF	TGTGCCACCCAGGGACTAGCGGGGGTATACAATGAGCAGTTCTTC
TRBV4-3	TRBJ1-4	many	.	CASSEQGVYNEKLFF	TGCGCCAGCAGCGAACAGGGCGTCTATAATGAAAAACTGTTTTTT
TRBV20-1	TRBJ2-5	few	.	CSARRTGVARETQYF	TGCAGTGCTAGACGGACGGGAGTAGCCCGAGAGACCCAGTACTTC
TRBV3-1	TRBJ1-2	.	.	CASSQQDRTYGYTF	TGTGCCAGCAGCCAACAGGACAGAACCTATGGCTACACCTTC
TRBV6-1	TRBJ2-5	.	TRBD2	CASSRRSGNVLETQYF	TGTGCCAGCAGCAGACGAAGCGGGAATGTTTTGGAGACCCAGTACTTC
TRBV7-3	TRBJ2-2	few	TRBD2	CASSSGLAGVSNTGELFF	TGTGCCAGCAGCTCGGGACTAGCGGGAGTATCAAACACCGGGGAGCTGTTTTTT
TRBV19	TRBJ2-1	.	.	CASTGSNEQFF	TGTGCCAGTACAGGGTCCAATGAGCAGTTCTTC
TRBV12-3/TRBV12-4	TRBJ1-5	many	.	CASSPGEGNQPQHF	TGTGCCAGCAGTCCCGGGGAAGGCAATCAGCCCCAGCATTTT
TRBV20-1	TRBJ2-5	few	.	CSAGNTGVGTQYF	TGCAGTGCCGGAAACACGGGGGTGGGGACCCAGTACTTC
TRBV4-3	TRBJ2-7	many	TRBD1	CASSQDAQGAREQYF	TGCGCCAGCAGCCAAGATGCACAGGGGGCTCGAGAGCAGTACTTC
TRBV30	TRBJ2-1	few	TRBD1	CAWSRTGTGDEQFF	TGTGCCTGGAGTCGGACAGGGACGGGGGATGAGCAGTTCTTC
TRBV29-1	TRBJ2-1	.	TRBD2	CSVEGASGTYNEQFF	TGCAGCGTTGAAGGGGCTAGCGGAACCTACAATGAGCAGTTCTTC
TRBV27	TRBJ2-7	.	.	CASSLPSGGSYEQYF	TGTGCCAGCAGTTTACCCTCCGGGGGCTCCTACGAGCAGTACTTC
TRBV12-3/TRBV12-4	TRBJ2-3	.	.	CASSLFRDTDTQYF	TGTGCCAGCAGTTTGTTCAGGGACACAGATACGCAGTATTTT
TRBV28	TRBJ1-1	.	.	CASGEDTINTEAFF	TGTGCCAGCGGGGAGGACACAATCAACACTGAAGCTTTCTTT
TRBV7-9	TRBJ2-7	.	TRBD1	CASSESRDRDYEQYF	TGTGCCAGCAGCGAGAGCCGGGACAGGGACTACGAGCAGTACTTC
TRBV28	TRBJ1-4	few	.	CASSPPGGVAEKLFF	TGTGCCAGCAGTCCCCCTGGGGGGGTCGCGGAAAAACTGTTTTTT
TRBV29-1	TRBJ2-5	.	TRBD1	CSADDREETQYF	TGCAGCGCCGACGACAGGGAAGAGACCCAGTACTTC
TRBV2	TRBJ1-4	few	TRBD1	CASSDRGLREKLFF	TGTGCCAGCAGTGACAGGGGGTTAAGGGAAAAACTGTTTTTT
TRBV7-2	TRBJ1-5	few	TRBD1	CASSLERGTGQPQHF	TGTGCCAGCAGCTTAGAACGCGGGACAGGTCAGCCCCAGCATTTT
TRBV18	TRBJ2-1	.	TRBD1	CASSPMGQGNEQFF	TGTGCCAGCTCACCAATGGGACAGGGCAATGAGCAGTTCTTC
TRBV4-3	TRBJ2-3	few	.	CASSQGVSLTDTQYF	TGCGCCAGCAGCCAAGGGGTCTCTCTCACAGATACGCAGTATTTT
TRBV4-1	TRBJ2-3	.	.	CASSQGQQLSTDTQYF	TGCGCCAGCAGCCAAGGTCAACAGTTGAGCACAGATACGCAGTATTTT
TRBV9	TRBJ2-2	few	TRBD2	CASSAGGPRTGELFF	TGTGCCAGCAGCGCGGGGGGACCACGGACCGGGGAGCTGTTTTTT
TRBV12-3/TRBV12-4	TRBJ1-3	few	.	CASRERGISGNTIYF	TGTGCCAGCAGGGAAAGGGGGATCTCTGGAAACACCATATATTTT
TRBV29-1	TRBJ2-5	.	TRBD1	CSVDRDRGPQETQYF	TGCAGCGTTGACAGGGACAGGGGGCCCCAAGAGACCCAGTACTTC
TRBV6-1	TRBJ1-6	few	.	CASSEGWGSNSPLHF	TGTGCCAGCAGTGAGGGGTGGGGGAGTAATTCACCCCTCCACTTT
TRBV19	TRBJ2-2	.	.	CASSIGVGLNTGELFF	TGTGCCAGTAGTATTGGTGTGGGTCTTAACACCGGGGAGCTGTTTTTT
TRBV20-1	TRBJ1-1	few	.	CSARDRHLNTEAFF	TGCAGTGCTAGAGATCGACATTTGAACACTGAAGCTTTCTTT
TRBV20-1	TRBJ2-1	.	.	CSAGPLGQGNEQFF	TGCAGTGCTGGACCTCTGGGGCAGGGAAATGAGCAGTTCTTC
TRBV10-3	TRBJ1-6	.	TRBD1	CAISESVGQGPTGPLHF	TGTGCCATCAGTGAGTCCGTGGGACAGGGGCCGACGGGACCCCTCCACTTT
TRBV5-1	TRBJ2-3	.	.	CASHGWGLGTDTQYF	TGCGCCAGCCACGGGTGGGGCCTAGGCACAGATACGCAGTATTTT
TRBV19	TRBJ1-1	once	.	CASSTGPSTTEAFF	TGTGCCAGTAGTACCGGACCTTCCACCACTGAAGCTTTCTTT
TRBV20-1	TRBJ2-1	few	TRBD2	CSARDPSGGAHNEQFF	TGCAGTGCTAGAGACCCTAGCGGGGGGGCCCACAATGAGCAGTTCTTC
TRBV20-1	TRBJ2-5	few	TRBD2	CSACRGTSGEETQYF	TGCAGTGCTTGCCGGGGAACTAGCGGGGAGGAGACCCAGTACTTC